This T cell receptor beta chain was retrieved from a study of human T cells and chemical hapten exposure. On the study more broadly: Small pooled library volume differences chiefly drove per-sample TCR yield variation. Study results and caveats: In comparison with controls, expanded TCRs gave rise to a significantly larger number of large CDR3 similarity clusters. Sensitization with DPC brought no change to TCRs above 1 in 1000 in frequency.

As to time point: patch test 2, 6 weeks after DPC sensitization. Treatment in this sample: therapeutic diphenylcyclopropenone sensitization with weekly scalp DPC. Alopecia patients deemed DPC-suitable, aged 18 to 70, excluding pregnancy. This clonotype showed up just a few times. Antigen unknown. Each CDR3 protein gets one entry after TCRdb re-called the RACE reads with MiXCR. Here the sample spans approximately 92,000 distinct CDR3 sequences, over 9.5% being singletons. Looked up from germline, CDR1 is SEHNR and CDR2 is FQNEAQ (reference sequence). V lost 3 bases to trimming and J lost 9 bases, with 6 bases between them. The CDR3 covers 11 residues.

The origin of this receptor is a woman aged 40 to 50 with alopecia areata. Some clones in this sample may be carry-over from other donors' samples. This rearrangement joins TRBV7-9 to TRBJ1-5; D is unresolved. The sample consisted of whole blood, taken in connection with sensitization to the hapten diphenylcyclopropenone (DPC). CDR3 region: CASSLNGPQHF. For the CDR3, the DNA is TGTGCCAGCAGCTTGAATGGGCCCCAGCATTTT.